The rows below give T cell receptor beta chains drawn from one sample of a study of cytomegalovirus exposure and HLA in healthy donors. Clones were read by immunoSEQ multiplex PCR, and TCRdb kept only the in-frame ones, dropping some. The table shows under 150,000 clones, with approximately 87% occurring only once. The specimen was PBMCs. Source of these receptors: a man in his late teens or twenties in good health and CMV-seronegative. CDR3s include the opening cysteine and the closing phenylalanine or tryptophan. Each record gives: D gene, V gene, J gene, clone size, CDR3 protein, CDR3 DNA. The D gene is left open where the match is weak. Clone size is not always given. Where it is, it says once, few, many or a class for expanded clones.

d_call: .; v_call: TRBV11-3; j_call: TRBJ1-1; clone_size: .; cdr3_aa: CASSLRGQNTEAFF; cdr3_nt: TGTGCCAGCAGCCTCAGGGGACAGAACACTGAAGCTTTCTTT
d_call: TRBD1; v_call: TRBV10-3; j_call: TRBJ1-1; clone_size: .; cdr3_aa: CAITRTGGNTEAFF; cdr3_nt: TGTGCCATCACAAGGACAGGCGGGAACACTGAAGCTTTCTTT
d_call: .; v_call: TRBV7-8; j_call: TRBJ2-5; clone_size: .; cdr3_aa: CASSPKLGVTETQYF; cdr3_nt: TGTGCCAGCAGCCCCAAGCTCGGGGTAACAGAGACCCAGTACTTC
d_call: TRBD1; v_call: TRBV12-5; j_call: TRBJ2-7; clone_size: few; cdr3_aa: CASGGQGNEQYF; cdr3_nt: TGTGCTAGTGGGGGACAGGGGAACGAGCAGTACTTC
d_call: .; v_call: TRBV7-2; j_call: TRBJ2-7; clone_size: .; cdr3_aa: CASSQGLYEQYF; cdr3_nt: TGTGCCAGCAGCCAAGGACTCTACGAGCAGTACTTC
d_call: .; v_call: TRBV19; j_call: TRBJ2-7; clone_size: .; cdr3_aa: CASSWTAPGEQYF; cdr3_nt: TGTGCCAGTAGTTGGACAGCGCCCGGCGAGCAGTACTTC
d_call: TRBD2; v_call: TRBV5-4; j_call: TRBJ2-3; clone_size: .; cdr3_aa: CASSFRTSDLSDTQYF; cdr3_nt: TGTGCCAGCAGCTTCCGGACTAGCGACCTGAGTGATACGCAGTATTTT
d_call: .; v_call: TRBV14; j_call: TRBJ2-1; clone_size: .; cdr3_aa: CASSQGRASARDEQFF; cdr3_nt: TGTGCCAGCAGCCAAGGGCGAGCTAGCGCTAGGGATGAGCAGTTCTTC
d_call: TRBD2; v_call: TRBV2; j_call: TRBJ2-2; clone_size: .; cdr3_aa: CASRILRRAGAAGELFF; cdr3_nt: TGTGCCAGCAGGATCCTTCGTCGAGCGGGAGCGGCCGGGGAGCTGTTTTTT
d_call: .; v_call: TRBV7-9; j_call: TRBJ1-2; clone_size: once; cdr3_aa: CASNAVGGNYGYTF; cdr3_nt: TGTGCCAGCAATGCGGTAGGGGGTAACTATGGCTACACCTTC
d_call: TRBD1; v_call: TRBV18; j_call: TRBJ1-5; clone_size: .; cdr3_aa: CASSPYDRAANQPQHF; cdr3_nt: TGTGCCAGCTCACCATACGACAGGGCCGCCAATCAGCCCCAGCATTTT
d_call: .; v_call: TRBV27; j_call: TRBJ2-7; clone_size: .; cdr3_aa: CASSLWGVGEYEQYF; cdr3_nt: TGTGCCAGCAGTTTATGGGGGGTCGGTGAGTACGAGCAGTACTTC
d_call: TRBD1; v_call: TRBV7-8; j_call: TRBJ1-2; clone_size: .; cdr3_aa: CASSSPGQGNYGYTF; cdr3_nt: TGTGCCAGCAGCTCCCCGGGACAGGGTAACTATGGCTACACCTTC
d_call: TRBD1; v_call: TRBV7-8; j_call: TRBJ1-2; clone_size: few; cdr3_aa: CASSRGQGDYGYTF; cdr3_nt: TGTGCCAGCAGCCGAGGACAGGGTGACTATGGCTACACCTTC
d_call: .; v_call: TRBV7-9; j_call: TRBJ2-5; clone_size: .; cdr3_aa: CASSSTRVGETQYF; cdr3_nt: TGTGCCAGCAGTTCTACTAGGGTCGGAGAGACCCAGTACTTC
d_call: TRBD2; v_call: TRBV29-1; j_call: TRBJ2-7; clone_size: .; cdr3_aa: CSVRTSGSYEQYF; cdr3_nt: TGCAGCGTTCGGACTAGCGGGAGCTACGAGCAGTACTTC
d_call: .; v_call: TRBV7-9; j_call: TRBJ2-2; clone_size: .; cdr3_aa: CASSSSTTGELFF; cdr3_nt: TGTGCCAGCAGCTCCTCTACCACCGGGGAGCTGTTTTTT
d_call: TRBD2; v_call: TRBV5-6; j_call: TRBJ2-3; clone_size: .; cdr3_aa: CASSLTSGAPDTQYF; cdr3_nt: TGTGCCAGCAGCTTGACTAGCGGGGCCCCAGATACGCAGTATTTT
d_call: .; v_call: TRBV6-5; j_call: TRBJ1-2; clone_size: .; cdr3_aa: CASRTQGTYGYTF; cdr3_nt: TGTGCCAGCAGGACCCAGGGGACCTATGGCTACACCTTC
d_call: .; v_call: TRBV2; j_call: TRBJ2-3; clone_size: .; cdr3_aa: CASSDDTTDTQYF; cdr3_nt: TGTGCCAGCAGTGACGACACCACAGATACGCAGTATTTT
d_call: .; v_call: TRBV7-8; j_call: TRBJ2-7; clone_size: .; cdr3_aa: CASSLDRAEQYF; cdr3_nt: TGTGCCAGCAGCTTAGACAGGGCCGAGCAGTACTTC
d_call: .; v_call: TRBV7-2; j_call: TRBJ2-3; clone_size: .; cdr3_aa: CASSGWTSTDTQYF; cdr3_nt: TGTGCCAGCAGCGGCTGGACTAGCACAGATACGCAGTATTTT
d_call: .; v_call: TRBV6-6; j_call: TRBJ2-3; clone_size: .; cdr3_aa: CASIATDTQYF; cdr3_nt: TGTGCCAGCATAGCGACAGATACGCAGTATTTT
d_call: .; v_call: TRBV19; j_call: TRBJ2-7; clone_size: .; cdr3_aa: CASSPIGGLNYEQYF; cdr3_nt: TGTGCCAGTAGTCCTATCGGCGGCTTAAACTACGAGCAGTACTTC
d_call: .; v_call: TRBV27; j_call: TRBJ2-1; clone_size: .; cdr3_aa: CASSLSRGGDNEQFF; cdr3_nt: TGTGCCAGCAGTTTATCCAGGGGAGGGGACAATGAGCAGTTCTTC
d_call: .; v_call: TRBV7-7; j_call: TRBJ2-1; clone_size: .; cdr3_aa: CASSPRSGYNEQFF; cdr3_nt: TGTGCCAGCAGCCCCCGATCAGGCTACAATGAGCAGTTCTTC
d_call: .; v_call: TRBV5-4; j_call: TRBJ2-5; clone_size: .; cdr3_aa: CASSLLAEETQYF; cdr3_nt: TGTGCCAGCAGCTTACTAGCAGAAGAGACCCAGTACTTC
d_call: TRBD1; v_call: TRBV6-5; j_call: TRBJ2-7; clone_size: .; cdr3_aa: CASSYLRDRDYEQYF; cdr3_nt: TGTGCCAGCAGTTACCTCAGAGACAGGGACTACGAGCAGTACTTC
d_call: .; v_call: TRBV4-3; j_call: TRBJ2-1; clone_size: .; cdr3_aa: CASSQEGLLLHNEQFF; cdr3_nt: TGCGCCAGCAGCCAAGAGGGCCTCCTTCTTCACAATGAGCAGTTCTTC
d_call: .; v_call: TRBV7-2; j_call: TRBJ1-6; clone_size: .; cdr3_aa: CASSLEGRQYSPLHF; cdr3_nt: TGTGCCAGCAGCCTAGAGGGGCGACAGTACTCACCCCTCCACTTT
d_call: .; v_call: TRBV7-9; j_call: TRBJ2-3; clone_size: .; cdr3_aa: CASSLVMTDTQYF; cdr3_nt: TGTGCCAGCAGTTTAGTCATGACAGATACGCAGTATTTT
d_call: .; v_call: TRBV7-9; j_call: TRBJ2-5; clone_size: .; cdr3_aa: CASSLARQNQETQYF; cdr3_nt: TGTGCCAGCAGCTTAGCGCGACAGAACCAAGAGACCCAGTACTTC
d_call: .; v_call: TRBV28; j_call: TRBJ1-2; clone_size: .; cdr3_aa: CASKREGGTGYTF; cdr3_nt: TGTGCCAGCAAAAGGGAAGGGGGTACTGGCTACACCTTC
d_call: TRBD1; v_call: TRBV9; j_call: TRBJ1-4; clone_size: few; cdr3_aa: CASSPRDRQNEKLFF; cdr3_nt: TGTGCCAGCAGCCCCCGGGACAGGCAAAATGAAAAACTGTTTTTT
d_call: .; v_call: TRBV5-1; j_call: TRBJ1-5; clone_size: .; cdr3_aa: CASSLAAGQPQHF; cdr3_nt: TGCGCCAGCAGCTTGGCCGCGGGCCAGCCCCAGCATTTT
d_call: TRBD1; v_call: TRBV7-8; j_call: TRBJ1-1; clone_size: .; cdr3_aa: CASSLGRGPSGTEAFF; cdr3_nt: TGTGCCAGCAGCTTGGGAAGGGGGCCCTCGGGCACTGAAGCTTTCTTT
d_call: TRBD2; v_call: TRBV19; j_call: TRBJ2-7; clone_size: .; cdr3_aa: CASSIELAGSSYEQYF; cdr3_nt: TGTGCCAGTAGTATAGAGCTAGCGGGGAGCTCCTACGAGCAGTACTTC
d_call: .; v_call: TRBV5-1; j_call: TRBJ1-1; clone_size: .; cdr3_aa: CASSFSDRNTEAFF; cdr3_nt: TGCGCCAGCAGCTTTTCGGACAGGAACACTGAAGCTTTCTTT
d_call: .; v_call: TRBV7-6; j_call: TRBJ2-1; clone_size: .; cdr3_aa: CASSLLSIRNEQFF; cdr3_nt: TGTGCCAGCAGCTTACTCTCCATTCGGAATGAGCAGTTCTTC
d_call: .; v_call: TRBV5-1; j_call: TRBJ1-2; clone_size: .; cdr3_aa: CASSPQGFAGYTF; cdr3_nt: TGCGCCAGCAGTCCACAGGGTTTCGCTGGCTACACCTTC
d_call: .; v_call: TRBV6-5; j_call: TRBJ2-7; clone_size: .; cdr3_aa: CASSNAGLRYEQYF; cdr3_nt: TGTGCCAGCAGTAACGCGGGACTTCGATACGAGCAGTACTTC
d_call: .; v_call: TRBV10-3; j_call: TRBJ2-5; clone_size: .; cdr3_aa: CAISVVEEGRETQYF; cdr3_nt: TGTGCCATCAGTGTCGTGGAGGAGGGGAGGGAGACCCAGTACTTC
d_call: .; v_call: TRBV11-2; j_call: TRBJ2-7; clone_size: .; cdr3_aa: CASSSGSPYEQYF; cdr3_nt: TGTGCCAGCAGCTCGGGGTCCCCCTACGAGCAGTACTTC
d_call: TRBD1; v_call: TRBV15; j_call: TRBJ2-7; clone_size: .; cdr3_aa: CATSSPSGQYDEQYF; cdr3_nt: TGTGCCACCAGCAGCCCCTCGGGACAGTACGACGAGCAGTACTTC
d_call: .; v_call: TRBV13; j_call: TRBJ2-1; clone_size: .; cdr3_aa: CASSSGNEQFF; cdr3_nt: TGTGCCAGCAGCTCCGGCAATGAGCAGTTCTTC
d_call: .; v_call: TRBV6-5; j_call: TRBJ2-7; clone_size: .; cdr3_aa: CASSYSTGRNEQYF; cdr3_nt: TGTGCCAGCAGTTACTCGACGGGTCGCAACGAGCAGTACTTC
d_call: TRBD1; v_call: TRBV4-2; j_call: TRBJ1-2; clone_size: .; cdr3_aa: CASSQSLIQGHYGYTF; cdr3_nt: TGTGCCAGCAGCCAGTCCCTCATACAGGGGCACTATGGCTACACCTTC
d_call: TRBD1; v_call: TRBV6-1; j_call: TRBJ1-5; clone_size: .; cdr3_aa: CASSEGPSDRVNQPQHF; cdr3_nt: TGTGCCAGCAGTGAAGGGCCCTCGGACAGGGTCAATCAGCCCCAGCATTTT
d_call: .; v_call: TRBV15; j_call: TRBJ2-1; clone_size: .; cdr3_aa: CATGEDPMDEQFF; cdr3_nt: TGTGCCACCGGGGAGGACCCTATGGATGAGCAGTTCTTC
d_call: TRBD2; v_call: TRBV9; j_call: TRBJ2-7; clone_size: .; cdr3_aa: CASSVGTSGVEQYF; cdr3_nt: TGTGCCAGCAGCGTCGGGACTAGCGGGGTAGAGCAGTACTTC
d_call: .; v_call: TRBV6-4; j_call: TRBJ2-6; clone_size: once; cdr3_aa: CASSENRLNSGANVLTF; cdr3_nt: TGTGCCAGCAGTGAGAACAGGTTAAACTCTGGGGCCAACGTCCTGACTTTC
d_call: TRBD2; v_call: TRBV11-2; j_call: TRBJ2-5; clone_size: .; cdr3_aa: CASSLEWREGPFAQYF; cdr3_nt: TGTGCCAGCAGCTTAGAATGGCGGGAGGGCCCTTTTGCCCAGTACTTC
d_call: .; v_call: TRBV2; j_call: TRBJ1-5; clone_size: .; cdr3_aa: CASSESGFLNQPQHF; cdr3_nt: TGTGCCAGCAGTGAATCCGGTTTTCTAAATCAGCCCCAGCATTTT
d_call: .; v_call: TRBV18; j_call: TRBJ2-3; clone_size: .; cdr3_aa: CASARDTDRTDTQYF; cdr3_nt: TGTGCCAGCGCCCGGGACACAGACCGCACAGATACGCAGTATTTT
d_call: .; v_call: TRBV2; j_call: TRBJ1-2; clone_size: .; cdr3_aa: CANRALQVNYGYTF; cdr3_nt: TGTGCCAATAGGGCCCTACAGGTTAACTATGGCTACACCTTC